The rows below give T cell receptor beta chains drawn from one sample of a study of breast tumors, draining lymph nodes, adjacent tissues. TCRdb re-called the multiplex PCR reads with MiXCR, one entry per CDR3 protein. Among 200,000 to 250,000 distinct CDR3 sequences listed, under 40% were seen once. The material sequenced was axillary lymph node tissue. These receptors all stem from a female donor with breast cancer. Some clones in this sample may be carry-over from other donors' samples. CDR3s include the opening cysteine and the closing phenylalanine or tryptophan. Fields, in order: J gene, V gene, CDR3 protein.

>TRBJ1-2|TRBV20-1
CSATGTGKYGYTF
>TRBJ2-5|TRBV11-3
CASSLGLRAETQYF
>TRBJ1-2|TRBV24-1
CATSATDSPYGYTF
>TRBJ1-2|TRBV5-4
CASSGEVADKANYGYTF
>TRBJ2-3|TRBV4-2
CASSQDPGFTDTQYF
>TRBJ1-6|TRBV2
CASKGQFNSPLHF
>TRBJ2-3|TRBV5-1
CASSLSTSGSDTQYF
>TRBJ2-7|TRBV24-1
CATSDPGQGSYEQYF
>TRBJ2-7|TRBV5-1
CASRVAGYGDEQYF
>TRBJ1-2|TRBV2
CASGLFGYTF
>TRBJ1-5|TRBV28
CASSSRGGSNQPQHF
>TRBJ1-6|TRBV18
CASSHSNSPLHF
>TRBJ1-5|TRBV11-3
CASSLGFGDRGNSNQPQHF
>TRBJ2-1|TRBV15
CATSRDSLAGYNEQFF
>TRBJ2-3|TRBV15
CATSLTSGSDTQYF
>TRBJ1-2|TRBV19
CASTKFGYNYGYTF
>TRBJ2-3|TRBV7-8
CASRESLAGGSTDTQYF
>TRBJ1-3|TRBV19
CASSSARGNTIYF
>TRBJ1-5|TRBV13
CASSFPQQGNQPQHF
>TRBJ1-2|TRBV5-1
CASSPGGGNYGYTF
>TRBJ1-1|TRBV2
CASRQGSTGTTEAFF
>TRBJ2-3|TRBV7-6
CASSLGQRDTDTQYF
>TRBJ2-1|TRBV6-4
CASSDSGTSGSNEQFF
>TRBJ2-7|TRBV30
CAWSAAPYEQYF
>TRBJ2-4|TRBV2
CASSDLAASSNIQYF
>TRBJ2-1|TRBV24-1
CATSASGQGSYNEQFF
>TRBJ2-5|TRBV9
CASSALAGVTETQYF
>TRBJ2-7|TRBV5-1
CASRTDSGSSYEQYF
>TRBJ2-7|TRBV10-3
CATGQGTEQYF
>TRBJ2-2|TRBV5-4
CASSSGTAFVGELFF
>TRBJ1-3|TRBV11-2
CASSLGQAYHSGNTIYF
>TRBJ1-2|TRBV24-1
CATSDLRAGQDYGYTF
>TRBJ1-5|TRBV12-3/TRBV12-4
CASSGRGRSNQPQHF
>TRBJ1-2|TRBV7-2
CASSLALNYGYTF
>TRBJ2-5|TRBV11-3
CASSPRTGGPETQYF
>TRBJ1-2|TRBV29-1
CSVDAEGGYTF
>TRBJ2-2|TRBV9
CASSGPSTGELFF
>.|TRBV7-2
CATGTADREAFF
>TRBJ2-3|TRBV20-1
CSATPYLLAGGIDTQYF
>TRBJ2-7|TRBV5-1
CASSLLSVRGATYEQYF
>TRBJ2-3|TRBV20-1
CSASSPGTSGSTDTQYF
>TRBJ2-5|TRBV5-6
CASSLGTGLIQETQYF
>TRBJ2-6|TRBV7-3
CASSSPRDRGSGANVLTF
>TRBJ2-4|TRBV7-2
CASSSRTSTIQYF
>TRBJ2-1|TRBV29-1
CSVRYGTGYNEQFF
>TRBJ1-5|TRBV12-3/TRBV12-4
CASSRQGVSNQPQHF
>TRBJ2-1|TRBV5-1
CASSLELAPYNEQFF
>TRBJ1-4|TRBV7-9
CASSQGGSWEKLFF
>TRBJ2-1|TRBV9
CTSSQTGGSYNEPFF
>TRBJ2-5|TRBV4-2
CASSQGGSYQETQYF
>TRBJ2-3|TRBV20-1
CSALNLQTSGGADTQYF
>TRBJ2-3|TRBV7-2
CASSLVAGTDTQYF
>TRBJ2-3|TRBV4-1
CASRAGGVNTDTQYF
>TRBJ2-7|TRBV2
CASSEEASGKTYEQYF
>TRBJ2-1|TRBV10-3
CAISEGGLLAPNEQFF
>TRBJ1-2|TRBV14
CASSPGGFYGYTF
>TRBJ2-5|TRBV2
CASSEGGTQYF
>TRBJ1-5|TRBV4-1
CASSQDLRPTPQHF
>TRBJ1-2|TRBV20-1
CSALDPDRGYGYTF
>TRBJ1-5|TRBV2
CASTRDSYSNQPQHF